The rows below give T cell receptor beta chains drawn from one sample of a study of cytomegalovirus exposure and HLA in healthy donors. The table came from immunoSEQ multiplex PCR; TCRdb's copy has only in-frame clones and leaves some out. The sample shows fewer than 250,000 clones, 75% to 85% of them seen only once. Sample: PBMCs. The receptor source for this set is a woman between 45 and 65 years old in good health and CMV-seronegative. CDR3s include the opening cysteine and the closing phenylalanine or tryptophan. Clone size is given for some rows only: seen once, a few or many times, or a class if the clone is expanded.

TRBV11-2	NA	TRBJ1-2	CASSSTGTNYGYTF
TRBV27	NA	TRBJ2-5	CASSFQGETQYF
TRBV5-6	NA	TRBJ2-3	CASSFTSPGADTQYF
TRBV25-1	once	TRBJ2-2	CATSSSSGNTGELFF
TRBV6-5	NA	TRBJ1-2	CASSYSEGNYGYTF
TRBV11-1	NA	TRBJ2-7	CASSGPGQQAGAYEQYF
TRBV5-4	few	TRBJ2-7	CASSPGTSGYEQYF
TRBV11-3	once	TRBJ2-5	CASSLRAGGFQETQYF
TRBV5-8	NA	TRBJ1-2	CASSLRGSYGYTF
TRBV28	NA	TRBJ2-1	CASSPPAPTSGNGEQFF
TRBV5-6	NA	TRBJ1-4	CASSLTWDRAPGGEKLFF
TRBV10-3	NA	TRBJ1-1	CAISEKDRVTEAFF
TRBV6-5	NA	TRBJ2-2	CAVQRARGTGELFF
TRBV18	NA	TRBJ2-3	CASSPSSGGGTDTQYF
TRBV6-6	NA	TRBJ2-1	CASRNMLYNEQFF
TRBV4-2	once	TRBJ2-4	CASSSGLDSKNIQYF
TRBV19	NA	TRBJ1-2	CASSIDPGQKGYTF
TRBV27	NA	TRBJ2-5	CASSQLRDRDGETQYF
TRBV9	NA	TRBJ1-2	CASSSRDREHGYTF
TRBV19	NA	TRBJ2-7	CASSPGQGVYEQYF